The 23 T cell receptor beta chains given below trace back to one sample, sequenced in a study of T cells in Graves' hyperthyroidism and ophthalmopathy. Researchers amplified the TCR beta CDR3 regions from RNA transcripts. The TCR CDR3 first-round RT-PCR relied on the HTBI primer set. A single record per CDR3 protein comes from TCRdb applying MiXCR to the multiplex PCR reads. The sample contains nearly 600,000 distinct CDR3 sequences, 14% of which appear only once. Sequencing used blood. Source of these receptors: a young woman with Graves' ophthalmopathy.

Ten or more counts support this clonotype. This chain joins TRBV28 and TRBJ1-1; D unclear. Trimming removed 6 bases at V and 7 bases at J, with 18 bases between. Germline CDR1 MDHEN, CDR2 SYDVKM. The CDR3 length is 14 residues. The DNA for the CDR3 is TGTGCCAGCAGGAGGCAGCTACGGTGGAATGAAGCTTTCTTT. Translation: CASRRQLRWNEAFF.

This clonotype appeared many times. The V gene is TRBV6-1, the J gene TRBJ1-3; 9 bases are shared with TRBD1. The CDR3 extends over 15 amino acids. CDR1 is MNHNS and CDR2 is SASEGT in the germline V gene. The J segment lost 4 bases and the V segment lost 5 bases, leaving 6 bases of the junction unmatched. The CDR3 here is CASSPGTGTGNTIYF. The CDR3, as DNA: TGTGCCAGCAGTCCCGGGACAGGGACCGGAAACACCATATATTTT.

This clonotype was counted between two and nine times. V and J are TRBV24-1 and TRBJ2-5; no firm D call. V lost 1 base, J lost 4 bases, and 12 bases lay in between. CDR1 and CDR2 from the germline V gene are KGHDR and SFDVKD. The CDR3 contains 15 residues. This CDR3 is CATSDFSPDGETQYF. CDR3 DNA: TGTGCCACCAGTGATTTTTCCCCAGACGGAGAGACCCAGTACTTC.

This clonotype has a count of ten or more. CDR3 DNA: TGTGCCATCAGTGAGTCGAGGGACAAGCGTTACGAGCAGTACTTC. This translates into CAISESRDKRYEQYF. The chain carries TRBV10-3 and TRBJ2-7; a possible D gene is TRBD1 (6 bases). Trimming pared 0 bases from V and 4 bases from J, leaving 13 bases between. CDR3 size: 15 residues. Germline values: CDR1 ENHRY, CDR2 SYGVKD.

This clonotype appeared many times. This chain links TRBV3-1 with TRBJ2-3; weak D call: TRBD2 (6 bases). V was cut by 2 bases and J by 5 bases, with 20 bases left in between. CDR3 size: 17 residues. Looked up from germline, CDR1 is LGHDT and CDR2 is YNNKEL (reference sequence). The CDR3 bases are TGTGCCAGCAGCCAACCATCGGGGGAGGCAGGGAGAGATACGCAGTATTTT. It is translated as CASSQPSGEAGRDTQYF.

The chain couples TRBV6-2 or TRBV6-3 to TRBJ1-3; no firm D call. Germline CDR1 MNHEY, CDR2 SVGEGT. Trimming stripped 0 bases from V and 2 bases from J, with 11 bases between. The CDR3 has 16 residues. The CDR3 DNA follows: TGTGCCAGCAGTTACTCTGACCTGCGGGCTGGAAACACCATATATTTT. Protein sequence: CASSYSDLRAGNTIYF.

This clonotype was seen repeatedly, ten times or more. This chain links TRBV14 with TRBJ2-5; no firm D call. From germline, CDR1 is SGHDN and CDR2 FVKESK. The CDR3 has 16 amino acids. V dropped 0 bases and J dropped 5 bases, with 16 bases sitting between them. CDR3 sequence: CASSQDAWASLETQYF. The CDR3 DNA follows: TGTGCCAGCAGCCAAGATGCTTGGGCTAGTCTGGAGACCCAGTACTTC.

The table lists this clonotype with many counts. This rearrangement joins TRBV25-1 to TRBJ2-6, with 11 bases aligning to TRBD2. Germline V gene lookup returns CDR1 MGHDK and CDR2 SYGVNS. The J segment lost 0 bases and the V segment lost 2 bases, leaving 6 bases of the junction unmatched. The CDR3 covers 19 residues. Here the CDR3 reads CASSETTSGNPSGANVLTF. The CDR3 coding sequence is TGTGCCAGCAGTGAAACGACTAGCGGGAACCCCTCTGGGGCCAACGTCCTGACTTTC.

This clonotype was seen a few times. The gene calls are TRBV19 and TRBJ2-3; 8 nucleotides agree with TRBD2. The J segment lost 5 bases and the V segment lost 2 bases, leaving 0 bases of the junction unmatched. This CDR3 spans 13 amino acids. CDR1 is LNHDA, CDR2 SQIVND, per germline (reference sequence). The CDR3 DNA follows: TGTGCCAGTAGTATACTAGCGGGAGATACGCAGTATTTT. This gives the protein CASSILAGDTQYF.

This clonotype showed up many times. The chain carries TRBV6-6 and TRBJ1-1; no clear D. V lost 2 bases to trimming and J lost 0 bases, with 4 bases between them. Germline V gives CDR1 MNHNY, CDR2 SVGAGI (reference sequence). The CDR3 consists of 13 residues. CDR3 sequence reads: CASSYEVNTEAFF. The CDR3 DNA reads TGTGCCAGCAGTTACGAGGTGAACACTGAAGCTTTCTTT.

In its sample, this clonotype was seen a few times. The chain employs TRBV12-3 or TRBV12-4 and TRBJ2-1; possible D gene TRBD2, 5 bases. V lost 6 bases and J 2 bases, leaving 20 bases between the germline ends. The CDR3 covers 17 residues. The CDR3 DNA sequence: TGTGCCAGCAGAGCAACTAGGAATAACGCCCCCTACAATGAGCAGTTCTTC. Translation: CASRATRNNAPYNEQFF.

The chain recombines TRBV24-1 with TRBJ2-1, with 10 positions matching TRBD1. The V gene's germline CDR1 is KGHDR and CDR2 SFDVKD. CDR3 length equals 18 residues. V lost 4 bases, J lost 6 bases, and 14 bases stayed unmatched. The CDR3 sequence is CATSDRIRPGQGVNEQFF. The CDR3 bases are TGTGCCACCAGTGACCGCATTAGGCCCGGACAGGGGGTCAATGAGCAGTTCTTC.

This clonotype was found a few times. The chain couples TRBV5-1 to TRBJ1-4; the D is unclear. The germline gives CDR1 SGHRS, CDR2 YFSETQ. Between the trimmed V and J ends, which lost 0 bases and 8 bases, there was a span of 14 bases. The CDR3 extends over 15 amino acids. The CDR3 sequence: CASSLAGLSGEKLFF. In nucleotides, the CDR3 is TGCGCCAGCAGCTTGGCGGGCCTCTCGGGAGAAAAACTGTTTTTT.

This clonotype has ten or more counts. J is TRBJ2-3 and V is TRBV20-1; D is unclear. The germline V gene encodes CDR1 DFQATT and CDR2 SNEGSKA (reference sequence). With 2 bases removed from V and 1 base from J, the gap between germline ends came to 16 bases. The CDR3 spans 16 residues. The CDR3 loop reads CSARRLSGYGTDTQYF. The DNA of the CDR3 is TGCAGTGCTAGACGCCTTTCAGGATACGGCACAGATACGCAGTATTTT.

In this sample, this clonotype turned up a few times. The chain carries TRBV10-3 and TRBJ2-3; TRBD2 matches at 8 bases. V shed 7 bases and J 4 bases; nucleotides not matched to a gene: 13. Germline V gene lookup returns CDR1 ENHRY and CDR2 SYGVKD. This CDR3 comprises 16 residues. CDR3 in DNA: TGTGCCATCACAGGTCGGGGGGGAAGTACCCCAGATACGCAGTATTTT. It codes for CAITGRGGSTPDTQYF.

The chain carries TRBV24-1 and TRBJ2-3, with no clear D. Germline V CDR1 and CDR2: KGHDR, SFDVKD. This CDR3 comprises 13 residues. Between the trimmed V and J ends, which lost 4 bases and 0 bases, there was a span of 4 bases. CDR3 coding DNA: TGTGCCACCAGTGAGGTTAGCACAGATACGCAGTATTTT. This codes for CATSEVSTDTQYF.

The chain employs TRBV19 and TRBJ1-1; TRBD1 matches 10 bases. Germline loops: CDR1 LNHDA, CDR2 SQIVND (reference sequence). This CDR3 is built from 18 residues. The V and J ends lost 5 bases and 1 base, in that order; junction bases with no gene match: 13. In DNA form, the CDR3 reads TGTGCCAGTAGTCAGAGGGGACAGGGGTATTTCGAGAACACTGAAGCTTTCTTT. Its protein is CASSQRGQGYFENTEAFF.

This clonotype was seen ten or more times. The CDR3 bases are TGTGCCAGCAGTCTCAAGCCGCCACTAGCGGGGAGCACAGATACGCAGTATTTT. The encoded protein is CASSLKPPLAGSTDTQYF. The chain links TRBV27 to TRBJ2-3; 10 positions agree with TRBD2. This CDR3 is built from 18 residues. The ends lost 5 bases at V and 0 bases at J; junction bases unmatched: 11. Germline lookup yields CDR1 MNHEY and CDR2 SMNVEV (reference sequence).

This clonotype was seen more than once but under ten times. The rearrangement uses TRBV19 and TRBJ2-1; TRBD1 agrees at 8 bases. This CDR3 has 13 amino acids. Germline V gene sequence: CDR1 LNHDA, CDR2 SQIVND (reference sequence). V dropped 5 bases and J dropped 12; count of bases not matched to a gene: 9. CDR3 nucleotide sequence: TGTGCCAGTAGTGTCCTACAGGGGGAAGGGCAGTTCTTC. Its translation is CASSVLQGEGQFF.

This clonotype was found many times. The rearrangement uses TRBV2 and TRBJ2-7; D gene unclear. This CDR3 comprises 12 residues. The ends were cut back, 4 bases at V and 4 bases at J, with 8 bases in the middle. Germline V gene sequence: CDR1 SNHLY, CDR2 FYNNEI. The CDR3 spells CASSGVWYEQYF. CDR3 coding DNA: TGTGCCAGCAGTGGGGTGTGGTACGAGCAGTACTTC.

Many counts were recorded for this clonotype. This chain uses TRBV2 with TRBJ2-1, with D maybe TRBD2 (7 bases). The length of the CDR3 is 15 residues. Germline CDR1 and CDR2: SNHLY and FYNNEI. V lost 5 bases to trimming and J lost 3 bases, with 14 bases between them. The CDR3 protein is CASSPGGGRYNEQFF. CDR3 in DNA: TGTGCCAGCAGTCCCGGCGGGGGCCGCTACAATGAGCAGTTCTTC.

This clonotype was seen a few times. CDR3 region: CASSVGREYTGELFF. DNA for the CDR3: TGTGCCAGCAGTGTCGGGAGGGAGTACACCGGGGAGCTGTTTTTT. The chain recombines TRBV6-1 with TRBJ2-2; 8 bases fit TRBD2. Germline V gene lookup returns CDR1 MNHNS and CDR2 SASEGT. V lost 4 bases, J lost 3 bases, and 4 bases stayed unmatched. The CDR3 contains 15 residues.

This clonotype was counted at least ten times. The rearrangement uses TRBV2 and TRBJ2-5, with D possibly matching TRBD1 (6 bases). This CDR3 is 15 amino acids long. V shed 3 bases and J shed 4 bases, with 15 bases lying between them. Germline V lookup: CDR1 SNHLY, CDR2 FYNNEI. CDR3 residues: CASSDAGGFGETQYF. The CDR3 DNA reads TGTGCCAGCAGTGATGCTGGGGGCTTTGGAGAGACCCAGTACTTC.